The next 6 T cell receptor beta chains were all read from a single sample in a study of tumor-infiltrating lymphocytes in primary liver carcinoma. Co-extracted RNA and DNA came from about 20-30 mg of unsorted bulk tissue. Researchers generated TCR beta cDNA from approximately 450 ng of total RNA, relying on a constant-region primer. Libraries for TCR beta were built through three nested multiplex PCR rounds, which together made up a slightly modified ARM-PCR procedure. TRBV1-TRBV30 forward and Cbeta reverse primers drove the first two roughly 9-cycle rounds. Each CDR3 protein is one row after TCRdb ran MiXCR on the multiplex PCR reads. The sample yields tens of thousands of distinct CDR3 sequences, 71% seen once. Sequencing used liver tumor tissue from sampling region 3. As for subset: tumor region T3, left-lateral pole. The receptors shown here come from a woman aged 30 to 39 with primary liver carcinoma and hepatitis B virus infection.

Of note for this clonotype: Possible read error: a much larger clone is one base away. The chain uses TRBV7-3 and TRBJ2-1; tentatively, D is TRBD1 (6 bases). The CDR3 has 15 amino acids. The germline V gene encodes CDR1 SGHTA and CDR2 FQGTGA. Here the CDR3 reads CASSLTGHPYNGQFF. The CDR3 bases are TGTGCCAGCAGCTTAACGGGACACCCCTACAATGGGCAGTTCTTC.

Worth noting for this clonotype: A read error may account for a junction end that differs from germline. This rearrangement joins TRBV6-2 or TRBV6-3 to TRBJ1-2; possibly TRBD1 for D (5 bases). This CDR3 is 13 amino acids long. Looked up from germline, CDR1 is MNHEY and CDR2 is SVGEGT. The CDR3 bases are TGTGCCAGCAATCCACAGGCAGACTATGACTACACCTTC. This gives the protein CASNPQADYDYTF.

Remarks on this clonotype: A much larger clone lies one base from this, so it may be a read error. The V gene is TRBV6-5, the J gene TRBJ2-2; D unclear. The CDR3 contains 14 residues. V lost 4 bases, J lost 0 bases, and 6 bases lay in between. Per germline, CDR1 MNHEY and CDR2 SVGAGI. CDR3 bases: TGTGCCAGCAGTTTAATACCGAACACCGGGGAGCTGTTTTTT. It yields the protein CASSLIPNTGELFF.

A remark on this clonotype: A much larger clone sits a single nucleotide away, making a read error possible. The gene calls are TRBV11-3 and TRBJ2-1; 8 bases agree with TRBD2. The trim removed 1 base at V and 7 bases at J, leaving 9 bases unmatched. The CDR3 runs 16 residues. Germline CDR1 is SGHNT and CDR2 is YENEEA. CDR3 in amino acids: CASSLGGGRCGNEQFF. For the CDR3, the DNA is TGTGCCAGCAGCTTAGGCGGCGGGAGGTGTGGAAATGAGCAGTTCTTC.

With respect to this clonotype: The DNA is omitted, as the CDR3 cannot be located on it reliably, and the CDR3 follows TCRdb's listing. CDR3 in amino acids: CASSPGVENCFF. This chain links TRBV11-2 with TRBJ1-4. The CDR3 totals 12 residues, both ends included. Germline lookup yields CDR1 SGHAT and CDR2 FQNNGV.

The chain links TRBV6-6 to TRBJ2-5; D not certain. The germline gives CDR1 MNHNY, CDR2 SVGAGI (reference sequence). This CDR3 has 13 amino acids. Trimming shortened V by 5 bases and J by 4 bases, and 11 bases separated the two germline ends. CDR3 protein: CASSRRGLETQYF. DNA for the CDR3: TGTGCCAGCAGTCGACGAGGTCTAGAGACCCAGTACTTC.